The 19 T cell receptor beta chains presented below share a single source sample, sequenced in a study of T cell responses to AZD1222 COVID-19 vaccine. This table comes from immunoSEQ multiplex PCR, and its TCRdb copy is limited to in-frame clones, with some not included. The top ten hold about 5.4% of the sample, which has approximately 150,000 clones, roughly 84% seen once. The input for sequencing was peripheral blood, taken 28 days after the second AZD1222 dose. Receptor source: an adult who received the AZD1222 COVID-19 vaccine.

V and J are TRBV9 and TRBJ2-1; 7 bases fit TRBD1. This CDR3 spans 21 amino acids. Trimming took 2 bases from V and 4 from J; bases not matched to a gene: 24. Germline V lookup: CDR1 SGDLS, CDR2 YYNGEE. The CDR3 nucleotides read TGTGCCAGCAGCGTTTCCGTACTAGGGGGCACAATTAGTTTCAGGTACAATGAGCAGTTCTTC. This sequence encodes CASSVSVLGGTISFRYNEQFF.

This chain uses TRBV6-6 with TRBJ1-2; TRBD1 is a possible D gene (5 bases). V gave up 6 bases and J gave up 8 bases, with 19 bases separating them. This CDR3 has 14 residues. Germline V gene data show CDR1 as MNHNY and CDR2 as SVGAGI (reference sequence). CDR3 in amino acids: CASRERAGQGGYTF. The DNA for the CDR3 is TGTGCCAGCAGGGAGCGGGCAGGGCAGGGCGGCTACACCTTC.

This clone was observed a single time. V and J are TRBV9 and TRBJ1-1, with TRBD1 identical over 7 bases. There are 13 residues in the CDR3. With V trimmed by 3 bases and J by 11 bases, 10 bases remained unmatched. The germline CDR1 and CDR2 sequences are SGDLS and YYNGEE. CDR3: CASSAETTGAAFF. CDR3 DNA sequence: TGTGCCAGCAGCGCAGAAACAACAGGGGCCGCTTTCTTT.

The V and J genes are TRBV4-1 and TRBJ2-1; D is uncertain. Trimming removed 0 bases from V and 4 bases from J, with 7 bases in between. The CDR3 has 14 residues. Germline CDR1 MGHRA, CDR2 YSYEKL. The CDR3 region is CASSQDPQYNEQFF. CDR3 bases: TGCGCCAGCAGCCAAGATCCCCAGTACAATGAGCAGTTCTTC.

This sequence joins TRBV6-4 and TRBJ1-1; D is perhaps TRBD1 (5 bases). The length of the CDR3 is 15 residues. Trimming took off 10 bases at V and 1 base at J, with 19 bases between the two ends. Germline CDR1 reads MRHNA; CDR2 reads SNTAGT. This chain's CDR3 is CANSGGEGRNTEAFF. The DNA for the CDR3 is TGTGCCAACTCCGGCGGGGAGGGGAGGAACACTGAAGCTTTCTTT.

The rearrangement links TRBV7-9 to TRBJ2-1, with D unclear. Trimming took off 1 base at V and 7 bases at J, with 5 bases between the two ends. CDR1 and CDR2 (germline): SEHNR, FQNEAQ (reference sequence). The CDR3 covers 12 residues. The CDR3 DNA follows: TGTGCCAGCAGCTTAGTCTTGAATGAGCAGTTCTTC. It is translated as CASSLVLNEQFF.

CDR3 region: CASRRFRGARSEQYF. In nucleotides, the CDR3 is TGTGCCAGCAGAAGATTTAGGGGGGCGCGATCCGAGCAGTACTTC. V usage is TRBV28 and J usage is TRBJ2-7; D may match TRBD1 or TRBD2 (6 bases each). Trimming stripped 6 bases from V and 6 bases from J, with 21 bases between. The CDR3 spans 15 residues. From germline, CDR1 is MDHEN and CDR2 SYDVKM.

The CDR3 loop is CASSLAGGYNSPLHF. The CDR3 region has the DNA TGTGCCAGCAGCTTGGCAGGGGGCTATAATTCACCCCTCCACTTT. The J gene is TRBJ1-6, the V gene TRBV5-4; 7 nucleotides align to TRBD1. Germline V gene lookup returns CDR1 SGHNT and CDR2 YYREEE (reference sequence). The CDR3 consists of 15 residues. With V trimmed by 0 bases and J by 3 bases, 0 bases remained unmatched.

The genes are TRBV10-2 and TRBJ1-3, with D unresolved. Germline-derived CDR1 and CDR2 are WSHSY and SAAADI. Trimming shortened V by 6 bases and J by 2 bases, and 17 bases separated the two germline ends. The CDR3 is made up of 16 amino acids. The CDR3 here is CASSSPEGRAGNTIYF. CDR3 coding DNA: TGCGCCAGCAGCTCCCCCGAGGGCAGAGCTGGAAACACCATATATTTT.

The CDR3, as DNA: TGTGCCAGCAGCTCTACTAGCGGGGGTCCCGGAAATGAGCAGTTCTTC. Translating it yields CASSSTSGGPGNEQFF. The V and J genes are TRBV3-1 (or the pseudogene TRBV3-2) and TRBJ2-1; 11 bases agree with TRBD2. The junction had 10 bases not matched to a gene; V was cut back by 5 bases and J by 7 bases. This CDR3 region has 16 residues. CDR1 and CDR2 (germline): LGHDT, YNNKEL (reference sequence).

This sequence joins TRBV6-5 and TRBJ1-5; D is ambiguous. There are 12 residues in the CDR3. CDR1 and CDR2 from the germline V gene are MNHEY and SVGAGI. V was shortened by 11 bases and J by 3 bases, with 11 bases between the two germline ends. This CDR3 is CAGGEPNQPQHF. The CDR3 bases are TGTGCCGGTGGGGAGCCCAATCAGCCCCAGCATTTT.

The V and J genes are TRBV12-3 or TRBV12-4 and TRBJ2-5; possibly TRBD2 for D (5 bases). The length of the CDR3 is 13 residues. Trimming took off 4 bases at V and 3 bases at J, with 9 bases between the two ends. The CDR3 region is CASSYGLEETQYF. Here the CDR3 DNA reads TGTGCCAGCAGTTATGGACTGGAAGAGACCCAGTACTTC.

The V call is TRBV9, the J call TRBJ1-3; D not resolved. Germline V gene sequence: CDR1 SGDLS, CDR2 YYNGEE. V shed 0 bases and J shed 4 bases, with 5 bases lying between them. CDR3 size: 13 residues. This chain's CDR3 is CASSVDVGNTIYF. CDR3 nucleotides: TGTGCCAGCAGCGTAGACGTAGGAAACACCATATATTTT.

The chain has TRBV20-1 and TRBJ1-2, with a tentative D call TRBD1 (6 bases). The CDR3 has 12 amino acids. Germline loops: CDR1 DFQATT, CDR2 SNEGSKA (reference sequence). V lost 3 bases to trimming and J lost 7 bases, with 12 bases between them. Written as DNA, the CDR3 is TGCAGTGCTAGTAAAGGGGGTGGTGGCTACACCTTC. As protein: CSASKGGGGYTF.

The chain carries TRBV7-9 and TRBJ1-4; D is undetermined. CDR1 and CDR2 (germline): SEHNR, FQNEAQ (reference sequence). V lost 2 bases and J lost 0, with 7 bases in between. The CDR3 has 15 residues. The CDR3 sequence: CASSLLLTTNEKLFF. CDR3 DNA sequence: TGTGCCAGCAGCTTATTGCTCACAACTAATGAAAAACTGTTTTTT.

The DNA of the CDR3 is TGTGCCAGCAATCGGTGGGCCCTGTTGGGGGCTGAGCAGTTCTTC. It encodes CASNRWALLGAEQFF. The chain is built from TRBV6-5 and TRBJ2-1; TRBD1 might be the D (6 bases). The CDR3 spans 15 residues. V was clipped by 7 bases and J by 9 bases, with 22 bases between them. Germline V gene sequence: CDR1 MNHEY, CDR2 SVGAGI.

The chain recombines TRBV19 with TRBJ1-3; a possible D gene is TRBD1 (5 bases). Trimming took off 10 bases at V and 8 bases at J, with 18 bases between the two ends. This CDR3 region has 13 residues. Germline V gene lookup returns CDR1 LNHDA and CDR2 SQIVND (reference sequence). CDR3 sequence reads: CATMEPVGDTIYF. The DNA for the CDR3 is TGTGCCACCATGGAACCGGTAGGGGACACCATATATTTT.

This clone appeared a few times. The sample has other DNA sequences that encode this CDR3 too. V gene TRBV18 combines with J gene TRBJ1-1; tentatively, D is TRBD1 (5 bases). The CDR3 runs to 14 residues. V lost 3 bases, J lost 3 bases, and 11 bases lay in between. Germline V gene data show CDR1 as KGHSH and CDR2 as LQKENI. CDR3 loop: CASSPWGRDTEAFF. The CDR3 DNA reads as TGTGCCAGCTCACCTTGGGGCAGGGACACTGAAGCTTTCTTT.

This chain joins TRBV10-3 and TRBJ1-5; no reliable D call. CDR1 is ENHRY and CDR2 is SYGVKD in the germline V gene. V was clipped by 3 bases and J by 0 bases, with 6 bases between them. This CDR3 region has 14 residues. CDR3 region: CAISDNYSNQPQHF. CDR3 nucleotide sequence: TGTGCCATCAGTGACAACTATAGCAATCAGCCCCAGCATTTT.